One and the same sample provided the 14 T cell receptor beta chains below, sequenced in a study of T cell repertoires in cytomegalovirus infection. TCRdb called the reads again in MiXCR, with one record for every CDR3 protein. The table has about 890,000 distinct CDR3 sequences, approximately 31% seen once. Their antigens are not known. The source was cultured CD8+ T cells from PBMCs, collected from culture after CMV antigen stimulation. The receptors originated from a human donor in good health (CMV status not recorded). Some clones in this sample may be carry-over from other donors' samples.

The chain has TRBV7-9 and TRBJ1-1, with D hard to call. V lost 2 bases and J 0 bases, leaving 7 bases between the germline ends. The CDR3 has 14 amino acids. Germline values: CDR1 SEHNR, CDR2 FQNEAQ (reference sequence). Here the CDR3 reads CASSLLEMNTEAFF. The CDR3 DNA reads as TGTGCCAGCAGCTTACTGGAAATGAACACTGAAGCTTTCTTT.

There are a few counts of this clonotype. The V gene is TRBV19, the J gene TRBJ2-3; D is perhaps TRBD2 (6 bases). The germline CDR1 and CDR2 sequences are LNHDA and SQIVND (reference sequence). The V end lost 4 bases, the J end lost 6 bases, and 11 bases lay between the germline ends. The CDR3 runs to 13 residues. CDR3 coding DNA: TGTGCCAGTAGTACCGGGACTCTGGATACGCAGTATTTT. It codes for CASSTGTLDTQYF.

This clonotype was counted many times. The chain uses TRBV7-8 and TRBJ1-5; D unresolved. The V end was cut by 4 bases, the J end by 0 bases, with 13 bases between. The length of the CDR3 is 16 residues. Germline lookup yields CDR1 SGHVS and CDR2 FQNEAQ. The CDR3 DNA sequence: TGTGCCAGCAGCTCGCCGAGTTCTTATAGCAATCAGCCCCAGCATTTT. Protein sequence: CASSSPSSYSNQPQHF.

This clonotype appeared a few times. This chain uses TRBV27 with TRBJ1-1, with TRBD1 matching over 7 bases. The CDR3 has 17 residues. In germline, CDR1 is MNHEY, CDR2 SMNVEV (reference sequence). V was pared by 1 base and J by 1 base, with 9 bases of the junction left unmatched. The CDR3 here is CASSLYRTGSGNTEAFF. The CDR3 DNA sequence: TGTGCCAGCAGTTTATATCGGACAGGCTCGGGGAACACTGAAGCTTTCTTT.

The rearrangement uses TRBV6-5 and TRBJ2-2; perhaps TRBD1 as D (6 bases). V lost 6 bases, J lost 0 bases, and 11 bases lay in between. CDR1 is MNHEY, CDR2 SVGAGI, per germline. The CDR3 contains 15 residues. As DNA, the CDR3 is TGTGCCAGCAGGAACAGGGCCACGAACACCGGGGAGCTGTTTTTT. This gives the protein CASRNRATNTGELFF.

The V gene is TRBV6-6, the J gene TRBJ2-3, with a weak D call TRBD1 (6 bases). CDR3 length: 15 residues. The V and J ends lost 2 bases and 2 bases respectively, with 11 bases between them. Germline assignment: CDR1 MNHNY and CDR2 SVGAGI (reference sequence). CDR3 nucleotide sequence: TGTGCCAGCAGTTACACTCACAGGGTCACAGATACGCAGTATTTT. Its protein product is CASSYTHRVTDTQYF.

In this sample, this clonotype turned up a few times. As DNA, the CDR3 is TGCAGTGCGGGTTCGCCGGGACAACGTCCAGATACGCAGTATTTT. It specifies CSAGSPGQRPDTQYF. The rearrangement joins TRBV20-1 to TRBJ2-3; tentative D call: TRBD1 (6 bases). CDR3 length: 15 amino acids. The V end lost 6 bases, the J end lost 4 bases, and 20 bases lay between the germline ends. CDR1 and CDR2 (germline): DFQATT, SNEGSKA (reference sequence).

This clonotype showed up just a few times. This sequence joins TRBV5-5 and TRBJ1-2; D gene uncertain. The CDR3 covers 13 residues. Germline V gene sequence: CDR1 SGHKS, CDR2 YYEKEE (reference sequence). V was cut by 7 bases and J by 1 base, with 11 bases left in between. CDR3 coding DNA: TGTGCCAGCCGTCCACGGGGTAACTATGGCTACACCTTC. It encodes CASRPRGNYGYTF.

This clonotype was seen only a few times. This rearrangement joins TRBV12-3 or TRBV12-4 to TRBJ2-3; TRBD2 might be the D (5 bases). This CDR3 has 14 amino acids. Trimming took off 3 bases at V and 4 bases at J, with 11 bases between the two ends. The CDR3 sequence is CASSFSLAPDTQYF. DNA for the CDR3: TGTGCCAGCAGTTTCAGTCTAGCTCCAGATACGCAGTATTTT.

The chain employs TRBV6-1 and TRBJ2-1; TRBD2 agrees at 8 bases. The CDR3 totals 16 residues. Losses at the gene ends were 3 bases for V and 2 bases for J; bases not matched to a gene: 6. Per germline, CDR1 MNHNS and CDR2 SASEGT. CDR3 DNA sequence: TGTGCCAGCAGTGAGAGGGCGGGGGGCGCCTACAATGAGCAGTTCTTC. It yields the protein CASSERAGGAYNEQFF.

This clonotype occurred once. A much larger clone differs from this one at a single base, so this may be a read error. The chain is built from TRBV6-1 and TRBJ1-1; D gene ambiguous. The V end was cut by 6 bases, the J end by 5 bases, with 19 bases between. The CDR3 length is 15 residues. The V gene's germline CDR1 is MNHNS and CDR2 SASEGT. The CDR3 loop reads CASRLTETPGTEAFF. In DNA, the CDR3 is TGTGCCAGCAGACTAACCGAGACCCCGGGAACTGAAGCTTTCTTT.

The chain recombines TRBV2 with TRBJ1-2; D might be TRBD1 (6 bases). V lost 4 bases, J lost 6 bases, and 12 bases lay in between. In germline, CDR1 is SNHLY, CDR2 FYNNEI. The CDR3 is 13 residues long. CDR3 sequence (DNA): TGTGCCAGCAGTGGGTCGGGGGCGGATGGCTACACCTTC. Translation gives CASSGSGADGYTF. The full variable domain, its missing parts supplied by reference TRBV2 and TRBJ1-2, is EPEVTQTPSHQVTQMGQEVILRCVPISNHLYFYWYRQILGQKVEFLVSFYNNEISEKSEIFDDQFSVERPDGSNFTLKIRSTKLEDSAMYFCASSGSGADGYTFGSGTRLTVV.

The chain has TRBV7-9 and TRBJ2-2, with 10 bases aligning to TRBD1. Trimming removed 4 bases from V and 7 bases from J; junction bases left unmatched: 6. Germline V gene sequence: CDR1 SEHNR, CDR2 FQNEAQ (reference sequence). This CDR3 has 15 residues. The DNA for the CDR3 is TGTGCCAGCAGCTCCAGGACAGGGGGTGACGGGGAGCTGTTTTTT. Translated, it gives CASSSRTGGDGELFF.

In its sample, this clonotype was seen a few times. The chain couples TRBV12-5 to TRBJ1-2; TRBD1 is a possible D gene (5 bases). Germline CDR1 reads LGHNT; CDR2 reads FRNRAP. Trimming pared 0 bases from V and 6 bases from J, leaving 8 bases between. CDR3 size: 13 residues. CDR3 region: CASGLVPGDGYTF. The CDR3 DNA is TGTGCTAGTGGTTTGGTCCCGGGGGATGGCTACACCTTC.